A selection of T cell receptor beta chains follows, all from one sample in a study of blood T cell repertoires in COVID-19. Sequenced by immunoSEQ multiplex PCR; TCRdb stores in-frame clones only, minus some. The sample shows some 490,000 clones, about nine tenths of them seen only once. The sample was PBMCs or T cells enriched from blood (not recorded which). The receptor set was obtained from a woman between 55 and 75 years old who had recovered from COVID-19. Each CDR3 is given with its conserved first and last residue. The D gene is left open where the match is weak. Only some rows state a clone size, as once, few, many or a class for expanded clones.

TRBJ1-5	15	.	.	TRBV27	TGTGCCAGCAGGGGCATAGGTGGGCACATTCAGCCCCAGCATTTT	CASRGIGGHIQPQHF
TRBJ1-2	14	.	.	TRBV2	TGTGCCAGCAGATTGGACAGCCAGATCTATGGCTACACCTTC	CASRLDSQIYGYTF
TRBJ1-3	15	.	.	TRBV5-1	TGCGCCAGCAGCCCGGACAGTAACTCTGGAAACACCATATATTTT	CASSPDSNSGNTIYF
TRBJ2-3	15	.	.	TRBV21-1	TGTGCCAGCACTAAGCGGGAGGGGACCGCAGATACGCAGTATTTT	CASTKREGTADTQYF
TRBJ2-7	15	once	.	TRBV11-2	TGTGCCAGCAGCTTAAGTGGACGGGGGTTAAACGAGCAGTACTTC	CASSLSGRGLNEQYF
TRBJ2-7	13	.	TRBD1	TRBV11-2	TGTGCCAGCTGGGACAGGGGGCGGGACGAGCAGTACTTC	CASWDRGRDEQYF
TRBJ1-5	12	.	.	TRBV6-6	TGTGCCAGCAGTTACCCGCCTGAGGCCCAGCATTTT	CASSYPPEAQHF
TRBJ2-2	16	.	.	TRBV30	TGTGCCTGGAGTGTAAGACGTGGGCAGCAAACCGGGGAGCTGTTTTTT	CAWSVRRGQQTGELFF
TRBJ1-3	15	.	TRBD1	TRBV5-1	TGCGCCAGCAGCTTGGGGGACAGCTCTGGAAACACCATATATTTT	CASSLGDSSGNTIYF
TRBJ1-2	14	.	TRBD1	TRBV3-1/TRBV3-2	TGTGCCAGCAGGTGGACGGGACAGAACTATGGCTACACCTTC	CASRWTGQNYGYTF
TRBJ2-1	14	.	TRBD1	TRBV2	TGTGCCAGCATGAGGCAGGGGGCCTACAATGAGCAGTTCTTC	CASMRQGAYNEQFF
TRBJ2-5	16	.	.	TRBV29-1	TGCAGCGTTGAAGGGGGGGGGACAACGACTCAAAAGACCCAGTACTTC	CSVEGGGTTTQKTQYF
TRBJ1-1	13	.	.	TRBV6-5	TGTGCCAGCAGTAGGGGCATCCTCACTGAAGCTTTCTTT	CASSRGILTEAFF
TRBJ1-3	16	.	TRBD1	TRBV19	TGTGCCAGTAGTAAGGGGACAGATCTTCGGGGAAACACCATATATTTT	CASSKGTDLRGNTIYF
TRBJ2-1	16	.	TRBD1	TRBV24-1	TGTGCCACCAGTGATTTTTCGGGACAGGGTGTGAATGAGCAGTTCTTC	CATSDFSGQGVNEQFF
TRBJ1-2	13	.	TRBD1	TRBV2	TGTGCCAGCAGTGAGACAGGGCAGCGTGGCTACACCTTC	CASSETGQRGYTF
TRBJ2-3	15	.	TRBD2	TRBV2	TGTGCCAGCAGCCAGATAGCGGGGGGGACAGATACGCAGTATTTT	CASSQIAGGTDTQYF
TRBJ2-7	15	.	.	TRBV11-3	TGTGCCAGCAGCTTCGGGGTCTCCGATGCCAACGAGCAGTACTTC	CASSFGVSDANEQYF
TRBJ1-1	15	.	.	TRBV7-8	TGTGCCAGCAGCTTGTCTCGGACAGTGAACACTGAAGCTTTCTTT	CASSLSRTVNTEAFF
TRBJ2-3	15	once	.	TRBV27	TGTGCCAGCAGTTTATATGGGCAGAACACAGATACGCAGTATTTT	CASSLYGQNTDTQYF
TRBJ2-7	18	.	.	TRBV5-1	TGCGCCAGCAGCTTATTAGATGTGGGCCAACGGTGGCCCTACGAGCAGTACTTC	CASSLLDVGQRWPYEQYF
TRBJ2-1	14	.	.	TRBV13	TGTGCCAGCAGAGAAGGGGGTAGCCTGGATGAGCAGTTCTTC	CASREGGSLDEQFF
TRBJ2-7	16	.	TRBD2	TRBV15	TGTGCCACCAGCAGAGCAAATAGCGGGGGGTTCTACGAGCAGTACTTC	CATSRANSGGFYEQYF
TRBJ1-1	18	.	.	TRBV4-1	TGCGCCAGCAGCCAAGATCATGCAGGGAAGTTCTGGAACACTGAAGCTTTCTTT	CASSQDHAGKFWNTEAFF
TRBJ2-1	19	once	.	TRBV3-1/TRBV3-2	TGTGCCAGCAGCCCTGGAAGGCTAGCGTGGTATGAGTCCTACAATGAGCAGTTCTTC	CASSPGRLAWYESYNEQFF
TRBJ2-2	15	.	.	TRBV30	TGTGCCTGGACTACGGGGACATTGAACACCGGGGAGCTGTTTTTT	CAWTTGTLNTGELFF
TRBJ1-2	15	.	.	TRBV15	TGTGCCACCAGCAGAGAACCAGGATCTAACTATGGCTACACCTTC	CATSREPGSNYGYTF
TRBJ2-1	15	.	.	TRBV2	TGTGCCAGCACTTTTGGCGGGGTAAGCGGAAATGAGCAGTTCTTC	CASTFGGVSGNEQFF
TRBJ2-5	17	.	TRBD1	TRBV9	TGTGCCAGCAGCGTAGGGACCGGGACAGATAGGGCACAGACCCAGTACTTC	CASSVGTGTDRAQTQYF
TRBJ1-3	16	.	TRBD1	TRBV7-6	TGTGCCAGCAGCGTTACTGGGACAGCCTCTGGAAACACCATATATTTT	CASSVTGTASGNTIYF
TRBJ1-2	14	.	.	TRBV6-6	TGTGCCAGCAGTTACTCGTTCGGGAACTATGGCTACACCTTC	CASSYSFGNYGYTF
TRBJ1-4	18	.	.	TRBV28	TGTGCCAGCAGTCCTGATTGGAGATATTTTGCAACTAATGAAAAACTGTTTTTT	CASSPDWRYFATNEKLFF
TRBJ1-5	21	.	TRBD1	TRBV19	TGTGCCAGTAGTATAGGTCCCTCCAGGGGGCGCCGATCCCCTAGCAATCAGCCCCAGCATTTT	CASSIGPSRGRRSPSNQPQHF
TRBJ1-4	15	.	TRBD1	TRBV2	TGTGCCAGCAGGACCTCCGGGACAGAGAAGGAAAAACTGTTTTTT	CASRTSGTEKEKLFF
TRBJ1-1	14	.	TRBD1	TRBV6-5	TGTGCCAGCAATAGGGACAGGATGAACACTGAAGCTTTCTTT	CASNRDRMNTEAFF
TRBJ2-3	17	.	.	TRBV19	TGTGCCAGTAGGAGGGACACCGTTACTTCTAGCACAGATACGCAGTATTTT	CASRRDTVTSSTDTQYF
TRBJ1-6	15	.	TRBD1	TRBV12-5	TGTGCTAGTGGTCCCTGGGACAGGGGTAATTCACCCCTCCACTTT	CASGPWDRGNSPLHF
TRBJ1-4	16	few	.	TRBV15	TGTGCCACCAGCAGAATAAGCGCGGGGTCGAATGAAAAACTGTTTTTT	CATSRISAGSNEKLFF
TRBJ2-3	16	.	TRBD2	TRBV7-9	TGTGCCAGCAGCTTCCTAGCGGGGGGGTACACAGATACGCAGTATTTT	CASSFLAGGYTDTQYF
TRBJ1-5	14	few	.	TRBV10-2	TGCGCCAGCAGTGACAGACATAGCAATCAGCCCCAGCATTTT	CASSDRHSNQPQHF
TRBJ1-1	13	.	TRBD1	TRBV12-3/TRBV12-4	TGTGCCAGCAACACAGGGGGCCTCACTGAAGCTTTCTTT	CASNTGGLTEAFF
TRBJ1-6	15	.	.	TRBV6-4	TGTGCCAGCAGTGACTCGAACCGGTATAATTCACCCCTCCACTTT	CASSDSNRYNSPLHF
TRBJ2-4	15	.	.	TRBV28	TGTGCCAGCAGTTTCGGGGGAACAGCCAAAAACATTCAGTACTTC	CASSFGGTAKNIQYF
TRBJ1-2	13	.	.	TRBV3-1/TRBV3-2	TGTGCCAGCAGGGAGGCAGGAAAGGGTGGCTACACCTTC	CASREAGKGGYTF
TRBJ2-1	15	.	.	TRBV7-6	TGTGCCAGCAGCCTGCGACAGGCTCCCCACAATGAGCAGTTCTTC	CASSLRQAPHNEQFF
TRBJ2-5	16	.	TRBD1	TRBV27	TGTGCCAGCAGTTTATCGGGACAGGGGCCCTCAGAGACCCAGTACTTC	CASSLSGQGPSETQYF
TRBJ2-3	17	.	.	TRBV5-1	TGCGCCAGCAGCTATGGGGCTAGCGCCCCGAGGACAGATACGCAGTATTTT	CASSYGASAPRTDTQYF
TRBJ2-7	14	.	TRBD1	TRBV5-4	TGTGCCAGCAGCTTCGGGACAGGCTACTACGAGCAGTACTTC	CASSFGTGYYEQYF